The rows below give T cell receptor beta chains drawn from one sample of a study of radiation and T cells in renal cell carcinoma. The method was immunoSEQ multiplex PCR; TCRdb's version includes in-frame clones alone and lacks a portion of them. The sample has about 14,000 clones, more than 55% seen once. Here the sequenced sample was tumor tissue, taken from a patient whose treatment was nephrectomy without radiotherapy. The receptors originated from a man aged 45-65 years with renal cell carcinoma. The CDR3 runs from the conserved cysteine through the conserved F or W. The order of the fields is J gene, V gene, D gene, clone size, CDR3 protein, CDR3 DNA. A D gene is named only where the DNA matches it firmly. Size is omitted from some rows. Given values are once, few, many or a class for expanded clones.

j_gene: TRBJ2-1; v_gene: TRBV6-5; d_gene: TRBD2; abundance: few; CDR3aa: CASSQLAGVYNEQFF; CDR3nt: TGTGCCAGCAGTCAACTAGCGGGGGTCTACAATGAGCAGTTCTTC
j_gene: TRBJ1-5; v_gene: TRBV5-6; d_gene: .; abundance: .; CDR3aa: CASSFRTAGNQPQHF; CDR3nt: TGTGCCAGCAGCTTCAGGACAGCAGGTAATCAGCCCCAGCATTTT
j_gene: TRBJ2-3; v_gene: TRBV7-9; d_gene: TRBD1; abundance: few; CDR3aa: CASSPGTATDTQYF; CDR3nt: TGTGCCAGCAGCCCCGGGACAGCCACAGATACGCAGTATTTT
j_gene: TRBJ2-3; v_gene: TRBV7-6; d_gene: .; abundance: .; CDR3aa: CASSLGRLGRNTQYF; CDR3nt: TGTGCCAGCAGCTTAGGGAGGCTGGGGAGAAATACGCAGTATTTT
j_gene: TRBJ2-2; v_gene: TRBV6-1; d_gene: TRBD1; abundance: .; CDR3aa: CASNWDRATGELFF; CDR3nt: TGTGCCAGCAATTGGGACAGGGCCACCGGGGAGCTGTTTTTT
j_gene: TRBJ2-1; v_gene: TRBV10-3; d_gene: TRBD1; abundance: few; CDR3aa: CAIRKDREIYNEQFF; CDR3nt: TGTGCCATCAGGAAGGACAGGGAAATTTACAATGAGCAGTTCTTC
j_gene: TRBJ1-2; v_gene: TRBV4-1; d_gene: .; abundance: few; CDR3aa: CASSQEGHLGYTF; CDR3nt: TGCGCCAGCAGCCAAGAAGGGCATCTTGGCTACACCTTC
j_gene: TRBJ2-7; v_gene: TRBV6-6; d_gene: TRBD1; abundance: .; CDR3aa: CASSSGTGDEQYF; CDR3nt: TGTGCCAGCAGTTCGGGGACAGGGGACGAGCAGTACTTC
j_gene: TRBJ1-2; v_gene: TRBV6-5; d_gene: .; abundance: .; CDR3aa: CASSYRWQNSDYTF; CDR3nt: TGTGCCAGCAGTTACCGGTGGCAGAATTCGGACTACACCTTC
j_gene: TRBJ2-3; v_gene: TRBV2; d_gene: TRBD1; abundance: .; CDR3aa: CASRGSGQGAQDTQYF; CDR3nt: TGTGCCAGCAGGGGTTCGGGACAGGGGGCGCAGGATACGCAGTATTTT
j_gene: TRBJ1-2; v_gene: TRBV10-3; d_gene: TRBD1; abundance: .; CDR3aa: CAISESGQGRGYTF; CDR3nt: TGTGCCATCAGTGAGTCGGGACAGGGGAGAGGCTACACCTTC
j_gene: TRBJ2-1; v_gene: TRBV29-1; d_gene: .; abundance: .; CDR3aa: CSVDPAHSSYNEQFF; CDR3nt: TGCAGCGTTGATCCGGCGCACAGCTCCTACAATGAGCAGTTCTTC
j_gene: TRBJ2-1; v_gene: TRBV5-4; d_gene: TRBD1; abundance: .; CDR3aa: CASSLRDREGDEQFF; CDR3nt: TGTGCCAGCAGCCTCCGGGACAGGGAGGGGGATGAGCAGTTCTTC
j_gene: TRBJ1-1; v_gene: TRBV11-3; d_gene: .; abundance: few; CDR3aa: CASSLSGVEAFF; CDR3nt: TGTGCCAGCAGCTTGTCTGGGGTCGAAGCTTTCTTT
j_gene: TRBJ1-2; v_gene: TRBV29-1; d_gene: TRBD1; abundance: .; CDR3aa: CSVEGTGVNYGYTF; CDR3nt: TGCAGCGTTGAAGGGACAGGGGTTAACTATGGCTACACCTTC
j_gene: TRBJ1-1; v_gene: TRBV6-5; d_gene: .; abundance: .; CDR3aa: CASTGGAAEAFF; CDR3nt: TGTGCCAGCACCGGGGGGGCCGCTGAAGCTTTCTTT
j_gene: TRBJ2-7; v_gene: TRBV11-3; d_gene: TRBD1; abundance: .; CDR3aa: CASSYRQGAGEQYF; CDR3nt: TGTGCCAGCAGTTACCGACAGGGGGCTGGCGAGCAGTACTTC
j_gene: TRBJ1-1; v_gene: TRBV6-6; d_gene: .; abundance: .; CDR3aa: CASSYTRGGEAFF; CDR3nt: TGTGCCAGCAGTTATACCAGAGGTGGGGAGGCTTTCTTT